The TCR beta chain described here comes from a study of T-cell reconstitution after alpha-beta-depleted transplantation in children. Preparation of the TCRbeta library involved a method that used unique molecular identifiers. TCRdb re-called the PCR reads through MiXCR, storing one row per CDR3 protein. The data show about 610,000 distinct CDR3 sequences, more than 20% seen once. The CDR3 is made up of 15 amino acids. CDR1 is SGHRS and CDR2 is YFSETQ in the germline V gene. With V trimmed by 2 bases and J by 10 bases, 10 bases remained unmatched. The receptor's source is a boy under two years old with Wiskott-Aldrich syndrome, due to receive a stem cell transplant. This specimen consisted of PBMCs, obtained before TCRalphabeta/CD19-depleted stem cell transplant. The chain has TRBV5-1 and TRBJ2-1, with 9 bases lining up with TRBD1. In DNA, the CDR3 is TGCGCCAGCAGCTTAGACCCGGGACAGGGTTGGGAGCAGTTCTTC. The encoded protein is CASSLDPGQGWEQFF.